The entry that follows covers one T cell receptor beta chain sequence. Its antigen remains unidentified. The data stem from a study of cytomegalovirus exposure and HLA in healthy donors. In the study overall: In terms of ancestry, the Caucasian-associated cluster contained 75% to 85% of the 350 to 450 genotyped donors.

Points from the study as a whole: Later analysis identified several of the most significant clusters that appeared linked to common viral pathogens. Accurate prediction of most subjects' HLA-A and HLA-B alleles from TCR beta sequences was reported.

PCR primers comprised 60 Vbeta and 13 Jbeta primers. Some clones are missing from TCRdb's copy, which holds only in-frame ones; the method was immunoSEQ multiplex PCR. The table has 150,000 to 200,000 clones, about 12% seen once; the top ten hold less than 8.5%. The clonotype was recovered from a man in his fifties in good health and CMV-seropositive. Sequencing was carried out using PBMCs.

CDR3 in amino acids: CASSIAANQPQHF. The DNA of the CDR3 is TGTGCCAGTAGTATAGCCGCGAATCAGCCCCAGCATTTT. The chain employs TRBV19 and TRBJ1-5; D is unresolved. The CDR3 is 13 amino acids. V lost 1 base and J 4 bases, leaving 5 bases between the germline ends. Germline CDR1 and CDR2: LNHDA and SQIVND (reference sequence).